The 31 T cell receptor beta chains listed next were all sequenced from one sample in a study of blood T cell repertoires in COVID-19. TCRdb's copy holds only in-frame clones and misses some; the assay was immunoSEQ multiplex PCR. Of 200,000 to 300,000 clones listed, around 90% were seen once; the top ten hold over 4%. Sample: peripheral blood. The receptor source for this set is a woman aged 60-75 years with COVID-19, enrolled during active disease.

This chain links TRBV30 with TRBJ2-1; D not resolved. The CDR3 consists of 13 residues. V shed 0 bases and J shed 6 bases, with 9 bases lying between them. CDR1 and CDR2 (germline): GTSNPN, SVGIG (reference sequence). The CDR3 loop is CAWSVGRGNEQFF. The DNA of the CDR3 is TGTGCCTGGAGTGTTGGTCGCGGCAATGAGCAGTTCTTC.

The CDR3 region is CASSPTGAHNEQFF. The CDR3 nucleotides read TGCGCCAGCAGTCCAACTGGAGCCCACAATGAGCAGTTCTTC. This chain connects TRBV5-1 to TRBJ2-1; D unclear. Trimming shortened V by 5 bases and J by 5 bases, and 14 bases separated the two germline ends. The CDR3 contains 14 residues. Germline V gene sequence: CDR1 SGHRS, CDR2 YFSETQ.

This chain uses TRBV6-5 with TRBJ2-7; 7 bases align to TRBD2. This CDR3 region has 16 residues. Trimming at V came to 4 bases and at J to 0 bases, leaving 9 bases not matched to a gene. Per germline, CDR1 MNHEY and CDR2 SVGAGI. The CDR3 coding sequence is TGTGCCAGCAGTTCAACCCGACCTAGCGGCTCCTACGAGCAGTACTTC. This gives the protein CASSSTRPSGSYEQYF.

This clone was picked up a small number of times. The rearrangement uses TRBV30 and TRBJ2-5; TRBD2 is a possible D gene (7 bases). Germline loops: CDR1 GTSNPN, CDR2 SVGIG (reference sequence). V was clipped by 0 bases and J by 5 bases, with 13 bases between them. This CDR3 is built from 14 residues. CDR3 coding DNA: TGTGCCTGGAGTGTGGTGGGGGGGCACGAGACCCAGTACTTC. It encodes CAWSVVGGHETQYF.

The rearrangement uses TRBV2 and TRBJ1-2, with 8 bases aligning to TRBD1. Germline assignment: CDR1 SNHLY and CDR2 FYNNEI. V was clipped by 4 bases and J by 7 bases; unmatched bases: 5. The length of the CDR3 is 13 residues. CDR3 in DNA: TGTGCCAGCAGTGTCGACAGGGGTCGTGGCTACACCTTC. The encoded protein is CASSVDRGRGYTF.

The chain combines TRBV27 with TRBJ2-1; 7 bases are a match to TRBD1. The CDR3 extends over 14 amino acids. CDR1 is MNHEY, CDR2 SMNVEV, per germline (reference sequence). With V trimmed by 5 bases and J by 8 bases, 9 bases remained unmatched. CDR3 nucleotide sequence: TGTGCCAGCAGTCCACAGACAGGGTGGGATGAGCAGTTCTTC. Translation gives CASSPQTGWDEQFF.

V usage is TRBV30 and J usage is TRBJ2-7; TRBD2 agrees at 7 bases. This CDR3 has 11 residues. With 8 bases clipped from V and 1 base from J, the junction kept 2 bases outside the gene matches. CDR1 and CDR2 from the germline V gene are GTSNPN and SVGIG (reference sequence). Here the CDR3 reads CAQRGSYEQYF. The CDR3 region has the DNA TGTGCCCAGCGGGGTTCCTACGAGCAGTACTTC.

The chain links TRBV6-5 to TRBJ2-7, with 7 bases matching TRBD2. The V and J ends lost 6 bases and 4 bases, in that order; junction bases with no gene match: 6. This CDR3 has 13 amino acids. In germline, CDR1 is MNHEY, CDR2 SVGAGI. CDR3 nucleotides: TGTGCCAGCAGGACACCCGGGAGGTACGAGCAGTACTTC. Translating gives CASRTPGRYEQYF.

The chain is built from TRBV27 and TRBJ2-6; D is unresolved. Trimming stripped 3 bases from V and 0 bases from J, with 9 bases between. The CDR3 length is 16 residues. The germline V gene has CDR1 MNHEY and CDR2 SMNVEV (reference sequence). CDR3 bases: TGTGCCAGCAGTTTGCAGGTCTCCTCTGGGGCCAACGTCCTGACTTTC. The encoded protein is CASSLQVSSGANVLTF. The variable domain in full, completed from reference TRBV27 and TRBJ2-6, reads EAQVTQNPRYLITVTGKKLTVTCSQNMNHEYMSWYRQDPGLGLRQIYYSMNVEVTDKGDVPEGYKVSRKEKRNFPLILESPSPNQTSLYFCASSLQVSSGANVLTFGAGSRLTVL.

The rearrangement joins TRBV19 to TRBJ2-7; D might be TRBD2 (5 bases). CDR1 and CDR2 from the germline V gene are LNHDA and SQIVND (reference sequence). The V gene lost 0 bases and the J gene lost 7 bases, with 13 bases spanning the gap. CDR3 length equals 14 residues. DNA for the CDR3: TGTGCCAGTAGTATAGATCTATTGGCGGGTGAGCAGTACTTC. Translated, it gives CASSIDLLAGEQYF.

The chain carries TRBV5-5 and TRBJ2-7, with 12 nucleotides matching TRBD2. In germline, CDR1 is SGHKS, CDR2 YYEKEE (reference sequence). There are 20 residues in the CDR3. The trim removed 1 base at V and 0 bases at J, leaving 14 bases unmatched. CDR3 DNA: TGTGCCAGCAGCTTGTCGGCCGGGGGTGGACTAGCGGGAAACTCCTACGAGCAGTACTTC. Translated: CASSLSAGGGLAGNSYEQYF.

This chain connects TRBV13 to TRBJ1-2, with D perhaps TRBD1 (6 bases). V was pared by 3 bases and J by 3 bases, with 11 bases between. CDR1 and CDR2 (germline): PRHDT, FYEKMQ (reference sequence). CDR3 length: 14 residues. The CDR3 DNA follows: TGTGCCAGCAGCTTGCCGGGACAAGACTATGGCTACACCTTC. Its translation is CASSLPGQDYGYTF. Combining the CDR3 with reference TRBV13 and TRBJ1-2 gives the whole variable domain AAGVIQSPRHLIKEKRETATLKCYPIPRHDTVYWYQQGPGQDPQFLISFYEKMQSDKGSIPDRFSAQQFSDYHSELNMSSLELGDSALYFCASSLPGQDYGYTFGSGTRLTVV.

About this clone itself: The identical CDR3 is also encoded by other nucleotide sequences in the sample. The chain has TRBV7-9 and TRBJ2-5, with D unresolved. Germline CDR1 reads SEHNR; CDR2 reads FQNEAQ (reference sequence). V dropped 3 bases and J dropped 4 bases, with 3 bases sitting between them. This CDR3 contains 11 residues. CDR3 sequence (DNA): TGTGCCAGCAGCTTCTCAGAGACCCAGTACTTC. Protein product: CASSFSETQYF.

This chain uses TRBV28 with TRBJ2-3; D unclear. This CDR3 has 11 residues. Germline CDR1 and CDR2: MDHEN and SYDVKM. V lost 3 bases and J lost 6, with 4 bases in between. CDR3 residues: CASSLEDTQYF. The CDR3 DNA is TGTGCCAGCAGTTTGGAGGATACGCAGTATTTT.

This chain links TRBV4-1 with TRBJ2-7, with 7 bases that match TRBD2. V gave up 3 bases and J gave up 7 bases; unmatched junction bases: 6. Germline CDR1 MGHRA, CDR2 YSYEKL. The CDR3 is made up of 13 amino acids. CDR3 protein: CASSQSSGFEQYF. CDR3 coding DNA: TGCGCCAGCAGCCAGAGTAGCGGGTTTGAGCAGTACTTC.

The chain uses TRBV28 and TRBJ2-1; D uncertain. The ends were cut back, 7 bases at V and 5 bases at J, with 6 bases in the middle. The CDR3 loop spans 11 amino acids. Germline CDR1 reads MDHEN; CDR2 reads SYDVKM. CDR3 DNA: TGTGCCAGCACGCGCCACAATGAGCAGTTCTTC. The encoded protein is CASTRHNEQFF.

This clone has just a few counts. The V gene is TRBV6-4, the J gene TRBJ2-2; no clear D gene. V was pared by 3 bases and J by 3 bases, with 8 bases between. CDR1 is MRHNA, CDR2 SNTAGT, per germline. The CDR3 length is 14 residues. CDR3 nucleotides: TGTGCCAGCAGTGAATTTCTCTACACCGGGGAGCTGTTTTTT. The encoded protein is CASSEFLYTGELFF.

About this clone itself: An end of the junction differs from the germline gene, which may be a read error. The J gene is TRBJ2-3, the V gene TRBV14; no definite D call. Germline CDR1 is SGHDN and CDR2 is FVKESK. The CDR3 covers 17 residues. CDR3 residues: CTSSYNKKTDPTDTQYF. CDR3 coding DNA: TGTACCAGCAGCTATAACAAGAAAACAGACCCAACAGATACGCAGTATTTT.

V gene TRBV7-9 combines with J gene TRBJ2-5, with 7 bases lining up with TRBD2. The V segment lost 1 base and the J segment 5 bases; nucleotides outside the gene matches: 10. The CDR3 totals 16 residues. The germline gives CDR1 SEHNR, CDR2 FQNEAQ (reference sequence). The CDR3 region has the DNA TGTGCCAGCAGCTTAGTAGGCCTAGCGGTCCGGGAGACCCAGTACTTC. Residues: CASSLVGLAVRETQYF. Based on the CDR3 plus reference TRBV7-9 and TRBJ2-5, the full variable domain is DTGVSQNPRHKITKRGQNVTFRCDPISEHNRLYWYRQTLGQGPEFLTYFQNEAQLEKSRLLSDRFSAERPKGSFSTLEIQRTEQGDSAMYLCASSLVGLAVRETQYFGPGTRLLVL.

There are a few counts of this clone. The V and J genes are TRBV4-1 and TRBJ1-4, with a possible D match to TRBD1 (5 bases). Germline values: CDR1 MGHRA, CDR2 YSYEKL. With 0 bases removed from V and 7 bases from J, the gap between germline ends came to 18 bases. This CDR3 is built from 17 residues. The CDR3 loop reads CASSQEASRRGGEKLFF. In nucleotides, the CDR3 is TGCGCCAGCAGCCAAGAGGCCAGCCGAAGGGGAGGTGAAAAACTGTTTTTT.

The chain carries TRBV5-1 and TRBJ2-2, with a tentative D call TRBD2 (6 bases). The germline CDR1 and CDR2 sequences are SGHRS and YFSETQ. This CDR3 spans 14 amino acids. Between the trimmed V and J ends, which lost 4 bases and 6 bases, there was a span of 13 bases. CDR3 in amino acids: CASSPNGSPGELFF. For the CDR3, the DNA is TGCGCCAGCAGCCCCAACGGGAGCCCCGGGGAGCTGTTTTTT.

This clone was picked up one time. The chain's CDR3 is CASSSTGQGVVYSNQPQHF. CDR3 coding DNA: TGTGCCAGCAGTTCCACAGGACAGGGGGTCGTCTATAGCAATCAGCCCCAGCATTTT. The V and J genes are TRBV28 and TRBJ1-5; 10 bases match TRBD1. The ends lost 4 bases at V and 0 bases at J; junction bases unmatched: 12. In germline, CDR1 is MDHEN, CDR2 SYDVKM. The CDR3 sequence is 19 residues long. The full variable domain, completed using reference TRBV28 and TRBJ1-5, is DVKVTQSSRYLVKRTGEKVFLECVQDMDHENMFWYRQDPGLGLRLIYFSYDVKMKEKGDIPEGYSVSREKKERFSLILESASTNQTSMYLCASSSTGQGVVYSNQPQHFGDGTRLSIL.

The chain is built from TRBV9 and TRBJ1-1; a possible D gene is TRBD1 (5 bases). V dropped 3 bases and J dropped 5 bases, with 11 bases sitting between them. The CDR3 extends over 13 amino acids. Germline CDR1 SGDLS, CDR2 YYNGEE. CDR3 DNA sequence: TGTGCCAGCAGCGCCAATGGGGGGACTGAAGCTTTCTTT. It translates to CASSANGGTEAFF.

Comments on this clone: At one boundary the junction diverges from the germline segment, which might be a read error. This chain joins TRBV9 and TRBJ2-1, with D perhaps matching TRBD2 (6 bases). The CDR3 runs to 16 residues. Germline assignment: CDR1 SGDLS and CDR2 YYNGEE. CDR3 sequence reads: CASSSELGAGYTEQFF. Here the CDR3 DNA reads TGTGCCAGCAGCTCCGAGTTGGGAGCGGGCTACACTGAGCAGTTCTTC.

In this sample, this clone turned up once. The chain joins TRBV6-6 to TRBJ2-6; 9 nucleotides align to TRBD1. Germline CDR1 reads MNHNY; CDR2 reads SVGAGI (reference sequence). V shed 5 bases and J 4 bases; nucleotides not matched to a gene: 6. The CDR3 runs to 16 residues. The DNA for the CDR3 is TGTGCCAGCAGTCGGACAGGGGCGGGAGGGGCCAACGTCCTGACTTTC. The encoded protein is CASSRTGAGGANVLTF.

V and J are TRBV2 and TRBJ2-1, with D possibly being TRBD2 (5 bases). The V and J ends lost 7 bases and 5 bases respectively, with 18 bases between them. Germline V gives CDR1 SNHLY, CDR2 FYNNEI. CDR3 length equals 15 residues. CDR3 in amino acids: CASKLWRTANNEQFF. CDR3 bases: TGTGCCAGCAAGCTTTGGAGGACCGCAAACAATGAGCAGTTCTTC.

This clone came up once. This chain uses TRBV27 with TRBJ1-5; 7 bases map to TRBD1. The CDR3 extends over 15 amino acids. The J segment lost 4 bases and the V segment lost 5 bases, leaving 8 bases of the junction unmatched. Germline loops: CDR1 MNHEY, CDR2 SMNVEV (reference sequence). The CDR3 nucleotides are TGTGCCAGCAGTCCCACCGGGACAGTAAATCAGCCCCAGCATTTT. It translates to CASSPTGTVNQPQHF.

The table lists this clone with a count of one. The rearrangement joins TRBV18 to TRBJ1-4, with D possibly being TRBD1 (6 bases). The CDR3 totals 15 residues. Germline V gene lookup returns CDR1 KGHSH and CDR2 LQKENI. Trimming took off 3 bases at V and 4 bases at J, with 12 bases between the two ends. The CDR3 DNA sequence: TGTGCCAGCTCACCCCAGACAGGCAATAATGAAAAACTGTTTTTT. Its translation is CASSPQTGNNEKLFF.

This chain uses TRBV3-1 (or the pseudogene TRBV3-2) with TRBJ1-2, with 8 bases identical to TRBD1. Trimming took 0 bases from V and 0 from J; bases not matched to a gene: 9. CDR3 length: 18 residues. Germline CDR1 LGHDT, CDR2 YNNKEL (reference sequence). CDR3 sequence: CASSQEDRADYPNYGYTF. DNA for the CDR3: TGTGCCAGCAGCCAAGAGGACAGGGCAGATTACCCTAACTATGGCTACACCTTC.

This sequence joins TRBV5-5 and TRBJ1-1; D might be TRBD1 (5 bases). The CDR3 runs 15 residues. Germline V gives CDR1 SGHKS, CDR2 YYEKEE (reference sequence). The V end was cut by 5 bases, the J end by 1 base, with 15 bases between. The CDR3 here is CASRRGPAQNTEAFF. For the CDR3, the DNA is TGTGCCAGCAGAAGGGGTCCAGCGCAGAACACTGAAGCTTTCTTT.

This clone was counted a single time. The V and J genes are TRBV6-5 and TRBJ2-1, with D possibly being TRBD2 (5 bases). Trimming removed 2 bases from V and 0 bases from J, with 5 bases in between. The CDR3 is 14 residues long. Germline V gene lookup returns CDR1 MNHEY and CDR2 SVGAGI. The CDR3 DNA reads TGTGCCAGCAGTTACGGGAGCTCCTACAATGAGCAGTTCTTC. Its translation is CASSYGSSYNEQFF.